Following are 10 T cell receptor beta chains from one sample sequenced in a study of blood T cell repertoires in COVID-19. TCRdb's copy holds only in-frame clones and misses some; the assay was immunoSEQ multiplex PCR. The sample yields roughly 70,000 clones, 80% to 85% seen once. The sample was peripheral blood. The receptors stem from a woman aged 55 to 70 with acute or convalescent COVID-19.

V and J are TRBV5-1 and TRBJ2-6, with D tentatively TRBD1 (5 bases). The CDR3 is 16 amino acids. The germline V gene has CDR1 SGHRS and CDR2 YFSETQ. The V gene lost 2 bases and the J gene lost 0 bases, with 9 bases spanning the gap. The CDR3 nucleotides read TGCGCCAGCAGCTTTGTCAGGGACTCTGGGGCCAACGTCCTGACTTTC. Its protein is CASSFVRDSGANVLTF.

V is TRBV7-9 and J is TRBJ1-2; D perhaps matches TRBD1 (5 bases). V was cut by 5 bases and J by 8 bases, with 18 bases left in between. The germline gives CDR1 SEHNR, CDR2 FQNEAQ (reference sequence). The CDR3 sequence is 14 residues long. DNA of the CDR3: TGTGCCAGCAGCCCCCGGATTGGGGCGGAAGGCTACACCTTC. Residues: CASSPRIGAEGYTF. Drawing the rest from reference TRBV7-9 and TRBJ1-2, the complete variable domain is DTGVSQNPRHKITKRGQNVTFRCDPISEHNRLYWYRQTLGQGPEFLTYFQNEAQLEKSRLLSDRFSAERPKGSFSTLEIQRTEQGDSAMYLCASSPRIGAEGYTFGSGTRLTVV.

The rearrangement joins TRBV7-9 to TRBJ1-1; perhaps TRBD1 as D (6 bases). Between the trimmed V and J ends, which lost 3 bases and 8 bases, there was a span of 10 bases. Germline CDR1 reads SEHNR; CDR2 reads FQNEAQ (reference sequence). The CDR3 spans 12 residues. The chain's CDR3 is CASSFSQGEAFF. CDR3 DNA: TGTGCCAGCAGCTTCTCACAGGGAGAAGCTTTCTTT.

V usage is TRBV19 and J usage is TRBJ1-5; TRBD1 is a possible D gene (5 bases). CDR1 is LNHDA and CDR2 is SQIVND in the germline V gene (reference sequence). V dropped 4 bases and J dropped 5 bases, with 9 bases sitting between them. The CDR3 sequence is 13 residues long. The CDR3 sequence: CASSSRGDQPQHF. DNA for the CDR3: TGTGCCAGTAGTAGTCGGGGGGATCAGCCCCAGCATTTT.

V gene TRBV2 combines with J gene TRBJ2-3, with 8 nucleotides matching TRBD2. CDR1 is SNHLY, CDR2 FYNNEI, per germline. V trimming: 4 bases; J trimming: 5 bases; junction bases outside the gene matches: 5. This CDR3 is built from 14 residues. The CDR3 protein is CASSAGLGRDTQYF. The CDR3, as DNA: TGTGCCAGCAGTGCGGGACTAGGTCGAGATACGCAGTATTTT.

This clone was seen a few times. The V and J genes are TRBV12-3 or TRBV12-4 and TRBJ1-2; TRBD1 agrees at 7 bases. The CDR3 is 13 amino acids. V was pared by 10 bases and J by 5 bases, with 10 bases of the junction left unmatched. The CDR3 is CANPRGPRYGYTF. The DNA of the CDR3 is TGTGCCAACCCTAGGGGGCCAAGGTATGGCTACACCTTC.

This clone was counted between two and nine times. This rearrangement joins TRBV20-1 to TRBJ1-4, with 8 bases lining up with TRBD1. V was pared by 3 bases and J by 6 bases, with 6 bases of the junction left unmatched. Germline V CDR1 and CDR2: DFQATT, SNEGSKA (reference sequence). The CDR3 loop spans 14 amino acids. The DNA of the CDR3 is TGCAGTGCTAGTAGGGGACAGGCCGATGAAAAACTGTTTTTT. Amino acids: CSASRGQADEKLFF.

This clone was seen many times. The chain is built from TRBV19 and TRBJ1-3; D may be TRBD1 (6 bases). Trimming removed 7 bases from V and 2 bases from J, with 18 bases in between. CDR1 LNHDA and CDR2 SQIVND come from the germline V gene (reference sequence). This CDR3 comprises 16 residues. CDR3 sequence: CASKDLQGTTGNTIYF. The CDR3 DNA sequence: TGTGCCAGTAAGGATCTCCAGGGGACCACTGGAAACACCATATATTTT.

The chain uses TRBV10-3 and TRBJ1-1; no clear D. The length of the CDR3 is 14 residues. Germline V CDR1 and CDR2: ENHRY, SYGVKD. V was shortened by 6 bases and J by 4 bases, with 15 bases between the two germline ends. This CDR3 reads CAIRVTMAGTEAFF. CDR3 nucleotides: TGTGCCATCAGGGTGACCATGGCGGGCACTGAAGCTTTCTTT.

The J gene is TRBJ1-2, the V gene TRBV7-3; 7 bases agree with TRBD1. This CDR3 region has 14 residues. The junction had 10 bases not matched to a gene; V was cut back by 5 bases and J by 7 bases. Germline assignment: CDR1 SGHTA and CDR2 FQGTGA. The CDR3 bases are TGTGCCAGCAGCCTAGACAGGGAGAACCGTGGCTACACCTTC. Translated, it gives CASSLDRENRGYTF.